This T cell receptor beta chain is drawn from a study of blood T cell repertoires in COVID-19 (dated by TCRdb to 2020 to 2022). At the level of the whole study: The collaborator samples originated in the United States, Italy and Spain and spanned the acute and convalescent phases of COVID-19. Subjects who had been exposed to COVID-19, were actively infected with it, or had recovered from it provided the deeply sampled blood TCRbeta repertoires that made up the dataset. A freely available public database, intended as a resource for researchers studying the immune response to SARS-CoV-2, is where the repertoires were released. Where HLA class I and class II types were available, the types were taken from metadata supplied by the sample provider, not from assay-based typing. Samples came from the ongoing ImmuneRACE study (first 160 participants) plus 1,254 subjects from 6 global collaborators. Sample metadata almost always included a de-identified subject ID, COVID-19 status, age in years and sex. The prospective study material was composed of cDNA or gDNA derived from T cells, B-cell-depleted T cells, or PBMCs.

Here is what the overall study found, with its caveats: The amount of clinical and demographic metadata varied by source and participant and was provided uncurated.

In the prospective study, participants were roughly 18 to 100 years old, resided in 24 geographic areas of the United States, and were enrolled through a virtual design. In the prospective study, participants were assigned to cohorts based on the clinical history participants reported in a screening survey and a study questionnaire. Each participant in the prospective study had whole blood, serum and a nasopharyngeal or oropharyngeal swab collected by mobile phlebotomists. Prospective study participants could optionally give additional blood draws and questionnaires over an approximately two-month period. Before DNA extraction, blood samples from the prospective study were shipped at room temperature or frozen. Reading the germline V gene gives CDR1 MGHRA and CDR2 YSYEKL. The CDR3, cysteine through phenylalanine, is 18 amino acids long. Only the CDR3 DNA stays, 54 bases, in frame from base 1. V is pared back by 0 bases and J by 0 bases, with 12 bases lying between the germline termini.

The immunoSEQ Assay, a bias-controlled multiplex PCR, was used to amplify TCRbeta CDR3 regions from genomic DNA. Under the source paper's analysis protocol: Within the assay, amplification of reference gene primers was used to estimate how many nucleated cells each sample contained. To quantify the absolute abundance of each unique TCRbeta CDR3 rearrangement, sequence reads were collapsed and filtered. For each sample, productive Simpson clonality was calculated by taking the square root of Simpson's diversity index across productive rearrangements. Held by TCRdb, this immuneACCESS table contains in-frame sequences only and omits some clones. Under half of the omission traces to an unresolved V gene where checked; the cause of the rest is unknown. V and J calls and clone size follow that table, whereas D and trimming were derived from the DNA. The sample records some 460,000 clones, around 90% of which are singletons. The ten largest clones take up approximately 2% of the sample.

This clone was seen only once. Which antigen it targets is not known. Per-nucleotide qualities are absent, and no much larger clonotype sits a single base away. The receptor's source is a woman aged 18-29 years with acute COVID-19. Sequencing was carried out using PBMCs or T cells enriched from blood (not recorded which). The rearranged segments are TRBV4-1 and TRBJ2-6; TRBD1 could be the D gene, as 6 bases match. The nucleotide sequence reads TGCGCCAGCAGCCAAGAACGGGGACAAGCCTCTGGGGCCAACGTCCTGACTTTC. Its translation reads: CASSQERGQASGANVLTF.